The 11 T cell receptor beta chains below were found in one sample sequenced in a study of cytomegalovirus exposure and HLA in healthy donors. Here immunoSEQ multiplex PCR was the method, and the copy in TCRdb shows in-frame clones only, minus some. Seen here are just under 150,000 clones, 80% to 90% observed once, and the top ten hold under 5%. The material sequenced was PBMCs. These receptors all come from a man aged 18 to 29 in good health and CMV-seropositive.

CDR3 region: CATSSLQGGQPQHF. CDR3 DNA: TGTGCCACCAGCAGCCTACAGGGGGGCCAGCCCCAGCATTTT. The gene calls are TRBV15 and TRBJ1-5; 8 nucleotides agree with TRBD1. Germline CDR1 reads LNHNV; CDR2 reads YYDKDF (reference sequence). V lost 3 bases and J lost 7; bases outside the gene matches: 5. The CDR3 totals 14 residues.

The CDR3 DNA reads as TGTGCCAGCACCTCAATACAGGGGAGATACAATGAGCAGTTCTTC. Its translation: CASTSIQGRYNEQFF. The chain has TRBV27 and TRBJ2-1, with TRBD1 matching 7 bases. This CDR3 is built from 15 residues. Trimming took 7 bases from V and 4 from J; bases not matched to a gene: 10. The germline gives CDR1 MNHEY, CDR2 SMNVEV (reference sequence).

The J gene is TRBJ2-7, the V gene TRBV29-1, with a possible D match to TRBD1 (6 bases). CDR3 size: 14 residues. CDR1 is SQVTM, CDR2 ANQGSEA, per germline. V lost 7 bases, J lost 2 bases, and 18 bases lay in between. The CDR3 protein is CSALQTGITYEQYF. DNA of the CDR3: TGCAGCGCCCTCCAGACAGGAATCACCTACGAGCAGTACTTC.

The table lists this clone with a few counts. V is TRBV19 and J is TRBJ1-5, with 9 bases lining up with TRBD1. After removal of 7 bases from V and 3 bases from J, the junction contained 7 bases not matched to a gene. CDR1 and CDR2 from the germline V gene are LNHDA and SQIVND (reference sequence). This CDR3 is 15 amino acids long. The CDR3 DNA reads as TGTGCCAGTACGGGACAGGGCACCATCAATCAGCCCCAGCATTTT. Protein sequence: CASTGQGTINQPQHF.

The CDR3 sequence: CASSLALAANTGELFF. CDR3 nucleotides: TGTGCCAGCAGCTTAGCGCTAGCGGCGAACACCGGGGAGCTGTTTTTT. This rearrangement joins TRBV7-9 to TRBJ2-2; TRBD2 matches at 7 bases. V lost 0 bases, J lost 0 bases, and 1 base stayed unmatched. This CDR3 has 16 residues. The germline V gene has CDR1 SEHNR and CDR2 FQNEAQ (reference sequence).

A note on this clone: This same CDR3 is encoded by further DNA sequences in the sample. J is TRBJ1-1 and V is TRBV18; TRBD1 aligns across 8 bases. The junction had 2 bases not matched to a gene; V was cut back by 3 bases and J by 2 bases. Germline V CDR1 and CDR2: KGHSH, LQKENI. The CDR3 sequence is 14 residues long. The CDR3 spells CASSPGTGNTEAFF. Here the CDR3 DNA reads TGTGCCAGCTCACCTGGGACAGGAAACACTGAAGCTTTCTTT.

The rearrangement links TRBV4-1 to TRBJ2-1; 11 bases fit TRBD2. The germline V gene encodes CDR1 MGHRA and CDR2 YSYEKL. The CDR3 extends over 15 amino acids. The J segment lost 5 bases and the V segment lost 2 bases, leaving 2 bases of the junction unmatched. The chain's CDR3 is CASSQLGLADNEQFF. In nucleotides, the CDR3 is TGCGCCAGCAGCCAACTGGGACTAGCGGACAATGAGCAGTTCTTC.

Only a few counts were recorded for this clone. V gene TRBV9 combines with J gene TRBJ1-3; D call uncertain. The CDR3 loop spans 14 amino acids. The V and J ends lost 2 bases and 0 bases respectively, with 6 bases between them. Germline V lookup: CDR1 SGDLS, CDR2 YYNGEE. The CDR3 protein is CASSVTASGNTIYF. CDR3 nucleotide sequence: TGTGCCAGCAGCGTTACAGCCTCTGGAAACACCATATATTTT.

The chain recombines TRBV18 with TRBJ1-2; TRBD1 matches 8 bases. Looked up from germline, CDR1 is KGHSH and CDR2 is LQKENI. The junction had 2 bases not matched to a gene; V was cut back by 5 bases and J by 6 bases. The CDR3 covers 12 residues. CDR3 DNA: TGTGCCAGCTCAAAACAGGGGGATGGCTACACCTTC. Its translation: CASSKQGDGYTF.

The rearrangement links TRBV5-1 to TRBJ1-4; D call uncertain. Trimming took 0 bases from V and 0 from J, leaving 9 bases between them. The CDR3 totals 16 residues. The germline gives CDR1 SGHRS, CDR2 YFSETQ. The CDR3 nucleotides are TGCGCCAGCAGCTTGGGGCTGTCCGCAACTAATGAAAAACTGTTTTTT. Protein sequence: CASSLGLSATNEKLFF.

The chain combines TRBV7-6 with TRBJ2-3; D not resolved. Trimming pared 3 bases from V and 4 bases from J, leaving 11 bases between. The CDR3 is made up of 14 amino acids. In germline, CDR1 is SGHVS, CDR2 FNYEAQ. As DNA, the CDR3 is TGTGCCAGCAGCTTGGCCCCCGGGTCAGATACGCAGTATTTT. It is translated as CASSLAPGSDTQYF.